The clone carrying this TCR beta chain was counted between two and nine times. Per germline, CDR1 LNHDA and CDR2 SQIVND (reference sequence). The CDR3 length is 16 residues. V lost 4 bases to trimming and J lost 0 bases; unmatched junction nucleotides: 5. Produced via immunoSEQ multiplex PCR; TCRdb's table is partial and in-frame only. The repertoire has about 45,000 clones, around 80% of them found once; the top ten carry approximately 4.9%. The sample comes from a study of T cell clonotyping in hematopoietic cell transplantation. Time point defined: recipient sample about 28 days before transplant, after cytoreduction.

Sequencing was performed on peripheral blood mononuclear cells, taken before stem cell transplant. The TCR comes from a man aged 55 to 70 with myelodysplastic syndrome. Some clones in this sample may be carry-over from other donors' samples. The chain combines TRBV19 with TRBJ1-5; 8 bases agree with TRBD1. CDR3 DNA: TGTGCCAGTAGTACCATGGACAGGGATAGCAATCAGCCCCAGCATTTT. As protein: CASSTMDRDSNQPQHF.